This T cell receptor (beta chain) comes out of a study of shared clonotypes between healthy human individuals. Background on the study: The study used three CD4 naive, three CD4 memory, two CD8 naive and one CD8 memory plate per donor. Study-wide findings and caveats: Generation probabilities were higher for clonotypes shared across all four sorted-subset donors than for unshared ones. For naive CD4 cells, roughly 4.8% of clonotypes were shared across a few donors.

CDR3 length equals 15 residues. The V gene's germline CDR1 is SGHTA and CDR2 FQGNSA. V was pared by 1 base and J by 7 bases, with 17 bases between. Per the original data handling: Filtering of immunoSEQ junctional sequences could not match full-length read filtering. Sequencing was performed with immunoSEQ multiplex PCR; in TCRdb, only in-frame clones are kept and a portion is missing. Clonal size and the V and J genes are those of that table, whereas D and trimming came from the DNA. The sample carries about 2.1 million clones, 85% to 95% recorded once. As regards this clone: No antigen is known for it.

CD45RO-negative CD8 cells positively selected for CCR7 made up the naive population, which excluded terminally differentiated effector memory CD45RA+ cells. J is TRBJ2-7 and V is TRBV7-2, with a possible D match to TRBD1 (6 bases). Sequencing used naive CD8+ T cells from PBMCs. This sequence was found in a man younger than 30 in good health. Some clones in this sample may be carry-over from other donors' samples. CDR3 loop: CASSLGDTWGMEQYF. The DNA for the CDR3 is TGTGCCAGCAGCTTAGGGGACACCTGGGGGATGGAGCAGTACTTC.